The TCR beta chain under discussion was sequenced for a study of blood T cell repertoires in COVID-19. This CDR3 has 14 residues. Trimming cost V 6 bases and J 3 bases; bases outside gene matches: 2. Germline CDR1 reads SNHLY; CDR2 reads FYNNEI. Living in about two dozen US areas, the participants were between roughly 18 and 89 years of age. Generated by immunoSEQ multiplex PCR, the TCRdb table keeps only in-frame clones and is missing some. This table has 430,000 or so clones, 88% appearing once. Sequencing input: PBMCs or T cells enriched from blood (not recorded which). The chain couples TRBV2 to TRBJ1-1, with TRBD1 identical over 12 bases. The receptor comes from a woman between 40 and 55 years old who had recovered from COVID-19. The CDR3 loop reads CASRGDRGHTEAFF. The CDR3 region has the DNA TGTGCCAGCAGGGGGGACAGGGGGCACACTGAAGCTTTCTTT.